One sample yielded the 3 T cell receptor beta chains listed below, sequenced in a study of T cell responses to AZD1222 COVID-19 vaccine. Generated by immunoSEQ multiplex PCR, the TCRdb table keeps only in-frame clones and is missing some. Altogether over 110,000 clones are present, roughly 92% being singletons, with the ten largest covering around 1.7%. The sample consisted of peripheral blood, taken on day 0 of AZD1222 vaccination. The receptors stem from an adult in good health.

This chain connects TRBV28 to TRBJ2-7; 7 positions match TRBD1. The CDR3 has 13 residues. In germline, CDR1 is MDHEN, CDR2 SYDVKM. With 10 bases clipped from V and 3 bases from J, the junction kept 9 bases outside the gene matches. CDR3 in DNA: TGTGCCACCGAGGACAGGACGAACTACGAGCAGTACTTC. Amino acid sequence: CATEDRTNYEQYF.

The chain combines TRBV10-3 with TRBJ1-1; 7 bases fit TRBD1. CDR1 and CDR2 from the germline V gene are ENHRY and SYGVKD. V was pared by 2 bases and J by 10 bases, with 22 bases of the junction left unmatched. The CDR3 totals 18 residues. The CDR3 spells CAISEPPGQTVNSVGAFF. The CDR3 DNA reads TGTGCCATCAGTGAGCCCCCGGGACAGACCGTTAATAGTGTTGGAGCTTTCTTT.

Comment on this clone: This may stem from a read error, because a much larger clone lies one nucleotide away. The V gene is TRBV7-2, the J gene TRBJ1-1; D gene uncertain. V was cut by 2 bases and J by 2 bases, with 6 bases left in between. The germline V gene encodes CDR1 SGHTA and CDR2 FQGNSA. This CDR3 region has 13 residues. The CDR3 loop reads CASSLTENTEAFF. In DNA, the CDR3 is TGTGCCAGCAGCTTAACGGAAAACACTGAAGCTTTCTTT.